This T cell receptor (beta chain) was identified in a study of blood T cell repertoires in COVID-19. Study context: There were acute and convalescent COVID-19 samples, and they came from the United States, Italy and Spain. T cells, B-cell-depleted T cells, or PBMCs supplied cDNA or gDNA.

Germline V lookup: CDR1 LGHNA, CDR2 YSLEER. The CDR3 extends over 15 amino acids. V lost 4 bases and J 0 bases, leaving 11 bases between the germline ends. Profiling relied on immunoSEQ multiplex PCR, and the TCRdb table lists in-frame clones only, not all of them. Of some 150,000 clones in the sample, roughly nine tenths were seen once. The specimen was peripheral blood. This receptor was obtained from a middle-aged man with acute or convalescent COVID-19. V gene TRBV4-3 combines with J gene TRBJ2-3; maybe TRBD1 (6 bases). In DNA form, the CDR3 reads TGCGCCAGCAGCCTGAAAGGACAGAGCACAGATACGCAGTATTTT. It is translated as CASSLKGQSTDTQYF.